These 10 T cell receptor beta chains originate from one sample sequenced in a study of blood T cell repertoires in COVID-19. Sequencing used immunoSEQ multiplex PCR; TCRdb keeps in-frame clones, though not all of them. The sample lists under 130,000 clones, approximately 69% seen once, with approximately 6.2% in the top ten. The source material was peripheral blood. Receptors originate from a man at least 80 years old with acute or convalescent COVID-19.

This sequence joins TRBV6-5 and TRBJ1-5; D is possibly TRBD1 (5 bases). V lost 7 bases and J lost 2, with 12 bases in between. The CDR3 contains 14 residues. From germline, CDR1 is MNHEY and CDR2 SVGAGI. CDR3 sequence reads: CASISARGNQPQHF. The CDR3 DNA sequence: TGTGCCAGCATCTCGGCCAGGGGCAATCAGCCCCAGCATTTT.

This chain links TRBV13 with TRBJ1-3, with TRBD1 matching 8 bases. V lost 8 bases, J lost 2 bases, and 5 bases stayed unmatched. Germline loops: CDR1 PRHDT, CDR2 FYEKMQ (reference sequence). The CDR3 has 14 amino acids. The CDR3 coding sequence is TGTGCCAGCGGAGACAGGGGCCCTGGAAACACCATATATTTT. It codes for CASGDRGPGNTIYF.

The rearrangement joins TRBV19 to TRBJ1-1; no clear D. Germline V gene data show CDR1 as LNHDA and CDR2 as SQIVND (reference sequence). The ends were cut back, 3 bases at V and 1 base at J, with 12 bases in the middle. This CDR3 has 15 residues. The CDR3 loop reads CASSMFQVKNTEAFF. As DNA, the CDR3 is TGTGCCAGTAGTATGTTTCAGGTTAAGAACACTGAAGCTTTCTTT.

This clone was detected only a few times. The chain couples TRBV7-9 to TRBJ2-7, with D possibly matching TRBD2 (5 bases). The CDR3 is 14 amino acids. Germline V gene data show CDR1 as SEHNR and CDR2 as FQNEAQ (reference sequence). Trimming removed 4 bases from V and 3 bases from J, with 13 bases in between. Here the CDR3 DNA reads TGTGCCAGCAGCTCTTCGGGGTCGGGCTACGAGCAGTACTTC. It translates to CASSSSGSGYEQYF. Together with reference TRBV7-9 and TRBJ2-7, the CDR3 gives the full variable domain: DTGVSQNPRHKITKRGQNVTFRCDPISEHNRLYWYRQTLGQGPEFLTYFQNEAQLEKSRLLSDRFSAERPKGSFSTLEIQRTEQGDSAMYLCASSSSGSGYEQYFGPGTRLTVT.

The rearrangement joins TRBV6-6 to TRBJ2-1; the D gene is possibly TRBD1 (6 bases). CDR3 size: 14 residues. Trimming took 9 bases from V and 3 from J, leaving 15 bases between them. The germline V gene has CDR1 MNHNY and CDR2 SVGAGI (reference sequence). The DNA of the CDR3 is TGTGCCAGTACCCGGTTAGGGGGCTACAATGAGCAGTTCTTC. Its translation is CASTRLGGYNEQFF.

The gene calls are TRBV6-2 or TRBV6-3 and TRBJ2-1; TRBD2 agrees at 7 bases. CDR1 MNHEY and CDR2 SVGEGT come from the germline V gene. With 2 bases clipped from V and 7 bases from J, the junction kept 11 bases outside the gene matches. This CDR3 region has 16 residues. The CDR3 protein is CASSYLAGAVTNEQFF. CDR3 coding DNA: TGTGCCAGCAGTTACCTTGCGGGAGCAGTAACAAATGAGCAGTTCTTC.

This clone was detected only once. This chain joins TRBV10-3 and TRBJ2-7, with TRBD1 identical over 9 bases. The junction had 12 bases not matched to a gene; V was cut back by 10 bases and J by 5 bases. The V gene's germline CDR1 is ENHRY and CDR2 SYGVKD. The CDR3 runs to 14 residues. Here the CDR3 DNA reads TGTGCCAGCCGACCCCCGGGACAGGGTCACGAGCAGTACTTC. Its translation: CASRPPGQGHEQYF.

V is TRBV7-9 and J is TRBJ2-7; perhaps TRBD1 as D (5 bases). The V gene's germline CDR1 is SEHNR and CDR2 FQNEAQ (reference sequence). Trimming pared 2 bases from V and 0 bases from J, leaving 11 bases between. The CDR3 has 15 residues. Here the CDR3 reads CASSLQTVSSYEQYF. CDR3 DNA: TGTGCCAGCAGCTTACAGACAGTCAGCTCCTACGAGCAGTACTTC.

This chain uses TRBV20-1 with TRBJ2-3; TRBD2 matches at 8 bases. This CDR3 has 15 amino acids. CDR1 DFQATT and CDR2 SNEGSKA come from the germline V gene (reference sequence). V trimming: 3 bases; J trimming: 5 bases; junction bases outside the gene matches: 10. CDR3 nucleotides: TGCAGTGCTAGTGGGACTAGTAGGGCCATAGATACGCAGTATTTT. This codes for CSASGTSRAIDTQYF.

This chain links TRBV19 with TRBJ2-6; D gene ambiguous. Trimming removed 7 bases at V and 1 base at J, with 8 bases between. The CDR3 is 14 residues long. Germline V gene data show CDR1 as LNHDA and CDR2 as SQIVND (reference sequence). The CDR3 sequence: CASIARSGANVLTF. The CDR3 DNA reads TGTGCCAGTATCGCGCGGTCTGGGGCCAACGTCCTGACTTTC.